This T cell receptor (beta chain) was captured in a study of blood T cells in healthy people across ages (dated by TCRdb to about 2015). For the wider study: In model experiments, roughly one uniquely barcoded TCR beta cDNA molecule per two T cells was captured by template switching. Age-related changes in TCR beta repertoire diversity were measured in the study by deep sequencing normalized with unique cDNA molecular identifiers. The donors were divided into four age groups: young (average around 17 years), middle-aged (about 41), aged (approximately 62) and long-lived (82). To avoid experimental bias, donors of different ages were spread randomly across the sequencing lanes. Using the same blood draw, the study looked at two additional independent replicas of 1 million unique cDNA reads for two donors, one aged 18 to 29 and the other aged 80 or older.

Worth noting for this clonotype: Its target antigen remains unknown. Base qualities were left out, and no much larger clone turns up one base away.

Points the paper makes about the study in general: Total diversity estimates from one million sequenced T cells were considered lower bounds and underestimates. The CMV infection status of donors was not known, potentially confounding age-related changes in expanded clonotypes. The percentage of naive T cells measured by flow cytometry correlated strongly with observed TCR beta diversity. Since profiling was done on bulk unsorted PBMCs, naive and antigen-experienced compartments could not be conclusively compared. Observed TCR beta diversity per million T cells fell roughly linearly with age, and a significant reduction was already apparent by age around 44. Compared with the aged group, the long-lived group had more naive CD4+ T cells, fewer expanded clones and increased TCR diversity, a pattern suggesting age selection.

Receptors were amplified or captured by 5' RACE. TCRdb names Illumina HiSeq 2500 as the instrument used. A second PCR of roughly 7 to 12 cycles was run with a J-beta primer mix and a sample-barcoded 5' primer. Each TCR beta cDNA molecule received a unique molecular identifier from a template-switch 5' adaptor carrying 12 random nucleotides. At least 2.5 million CDR3-containing paired-end reads were obtained from each sample. The Mint cDNA synthesis kit, primed by a TRBC-specific oligonucleotide, was used to synthesize first-strand cDNA from all RNA. After uracil-DNA glycosylase treatment, a first 18-cycle PCR used universal primers M1SS and BC2_uni_R on all cDNA. Processing in the source paper ran as follows. Normalization of each sample was performed by random selection of 1 million high-quality reads, each carrying a distinct molecular identifier. Reads sharing molecular identifiers were discarded rather than binned into consensus sequences. MiTCR, set to a Q25 quality threshold and the strictest error-elimination algorithm, was used for CDR3 identification, clonotype clustering and error correction. Lower-bound total TCR beta diversity was estimated with a nonparametric unseen species model using Euler transformation. Starting from the raw public reads, TCRdb applied fastp trimming at Q25, assembled clones with MiXCR and retained in-frame beta chains. Duplicate CDR3 protein sequences are folded into a single record with the most common DNA and genes. The V and J calls, along with clone size, are taken from TCRdb and not from the paper's own processing. The sample profile shows roughly 900,000 distinct CDR3 sequences; roughly 43% of them were found once. Jointly, the top ten make up about an eighth of the sample.

Including the terminal cysteine and phenylalanine, the CDR3 comprises 13 residues. Of the read, only the CDR3 DNA is kept; its 39 bases are in frame from base 1. Reading the germline V gene gives CDR1 ENHRY and CDR2 SYGVKD. Unmatched junction bases come to 4, with V trimmed by 3 bases and J by 6 bases. The roughly 37 donors, aged about 6 to 95 years, were systemically healthy Caucasian individuals from Russia. Each donor gave about 11 milliliters of peripheral blood, drawn into EDTA-treated Vacutainer tubes. Ficoll-Paque density-gradient centrifugation was used to isolate PBMCs, with at least 6.5 million per sample. Trizol reagent was used to extract total RNA from the PBMCs, yielding at least 5 micrograms per sample. Naive CD45RAhigh/CD27high T cell percentages were measured by flow cytometry on a PBMC aliquot from every donor.

The chain is made from TRBV10-3 and TRBJ1-1, and TRBD1 matches 7 of the central bases. Sequenced: blood. This clonotype was obtained from a man aged 30 to 45 in good health. At the DNA level, the sequence is TGTGCCATCAGTGACACAGGGGTGGCTGAAGCTTTCTTT. Its translation is CAISDTGVAEAFF.